This T cell receptor (beta chain) was obtained from a study of T cell responses to AZD1222 COVID-19 vaccine. Whole-study results and caveats: Rises in breadth and depth of Spike-specific TCRs came after two AZD1222 doses. Only six or seven AZD1222 recipients tested seropositive at baseline. Across spike, vaccine-associated CD4 TCRs were found, dominant at 160-218 and 743-854.

As to this clone: Its antigen is unidentified.

Measured with immunoSEQ multiplex PCR; TCRdb has only the in-frame clones, and not every one. Found here are 50,000 to 70,000 clones, about 86% of them singletons; the top ten hold 6.9%. Germline V gene data show CDR1 as LGHNA and CDR2 as YSLEER. The length of the CDR3 is 14 residues. The ends lost 3 bases at V and 5 bases at J; junction bases unmatched: 6. The chain joins TRBV4-3 to TRBJ2-5, with 7 nucleotides matching TRBD1. Sample: peripheral blood, taken 28 days after the second AZD1222 dose. The TCR sequence derives from an adult who received the AZD1222 COVID-19 vaccine. DNA of the CDR3: TGCGCCAGCAGCCAGGAGACAGGGTGGGAGACCCAGTACTTC. Protein sequence: CASSQETGWETQYF.